One and the same sample provided the 2 T cell receptor beta chains below, sequenced in a study of OX40 agonist ivuxolimab in advanced cancers. Method: immunoSEQ multiplex PCR; TCRdb's copy keeps in-frame clones and lacks some. The sample records 30,000 to 35,000 clones, roughly 90% being singletons. Sequenced here: CD4+ or CD8+ T cells sorted from blood, sampled in a trial of the OX40 agonist ivuxolimab. The receptors derive from an adult with an advanced solid tumor such as melanoma, head and neck, liver or kidney cancer.

This sequence joins TRBV6-5 and TRBJ1-2; 8 bases fit TRBD1. J was trimmed by 6 bases and V by 2 bases; bases with no gene match: 5. The CDR3 sequence is 14 residues long. Looked up from germline, CDR1 is MNHEY and CDR2 is SVGAGI. CDR3: CASSYTQGANGYTF. In DNA form, the CDR3 reads TGTGCCAGCAGTTACACCCAGGGGGCGAATGGCTACACCTTC.

The chain combines TRBV25-1 with TRBJ1-6; the D gene is possibly TRBD1 (5 bases). V was shortened by 2 bases and J by 10 bases, with 12 bases between the two germline ends. CDR3 length: 14 amino acids. Per the germline V gene, CDR1 is MGHDK and CDR2 is SYGVNS. CDR3 loop: CASSERGVNSPLHF. The CDR3 DNA follows: TGTGCCAGCAGTGAAAGGGGAGTCAACTCACCCCTCCACTTT.